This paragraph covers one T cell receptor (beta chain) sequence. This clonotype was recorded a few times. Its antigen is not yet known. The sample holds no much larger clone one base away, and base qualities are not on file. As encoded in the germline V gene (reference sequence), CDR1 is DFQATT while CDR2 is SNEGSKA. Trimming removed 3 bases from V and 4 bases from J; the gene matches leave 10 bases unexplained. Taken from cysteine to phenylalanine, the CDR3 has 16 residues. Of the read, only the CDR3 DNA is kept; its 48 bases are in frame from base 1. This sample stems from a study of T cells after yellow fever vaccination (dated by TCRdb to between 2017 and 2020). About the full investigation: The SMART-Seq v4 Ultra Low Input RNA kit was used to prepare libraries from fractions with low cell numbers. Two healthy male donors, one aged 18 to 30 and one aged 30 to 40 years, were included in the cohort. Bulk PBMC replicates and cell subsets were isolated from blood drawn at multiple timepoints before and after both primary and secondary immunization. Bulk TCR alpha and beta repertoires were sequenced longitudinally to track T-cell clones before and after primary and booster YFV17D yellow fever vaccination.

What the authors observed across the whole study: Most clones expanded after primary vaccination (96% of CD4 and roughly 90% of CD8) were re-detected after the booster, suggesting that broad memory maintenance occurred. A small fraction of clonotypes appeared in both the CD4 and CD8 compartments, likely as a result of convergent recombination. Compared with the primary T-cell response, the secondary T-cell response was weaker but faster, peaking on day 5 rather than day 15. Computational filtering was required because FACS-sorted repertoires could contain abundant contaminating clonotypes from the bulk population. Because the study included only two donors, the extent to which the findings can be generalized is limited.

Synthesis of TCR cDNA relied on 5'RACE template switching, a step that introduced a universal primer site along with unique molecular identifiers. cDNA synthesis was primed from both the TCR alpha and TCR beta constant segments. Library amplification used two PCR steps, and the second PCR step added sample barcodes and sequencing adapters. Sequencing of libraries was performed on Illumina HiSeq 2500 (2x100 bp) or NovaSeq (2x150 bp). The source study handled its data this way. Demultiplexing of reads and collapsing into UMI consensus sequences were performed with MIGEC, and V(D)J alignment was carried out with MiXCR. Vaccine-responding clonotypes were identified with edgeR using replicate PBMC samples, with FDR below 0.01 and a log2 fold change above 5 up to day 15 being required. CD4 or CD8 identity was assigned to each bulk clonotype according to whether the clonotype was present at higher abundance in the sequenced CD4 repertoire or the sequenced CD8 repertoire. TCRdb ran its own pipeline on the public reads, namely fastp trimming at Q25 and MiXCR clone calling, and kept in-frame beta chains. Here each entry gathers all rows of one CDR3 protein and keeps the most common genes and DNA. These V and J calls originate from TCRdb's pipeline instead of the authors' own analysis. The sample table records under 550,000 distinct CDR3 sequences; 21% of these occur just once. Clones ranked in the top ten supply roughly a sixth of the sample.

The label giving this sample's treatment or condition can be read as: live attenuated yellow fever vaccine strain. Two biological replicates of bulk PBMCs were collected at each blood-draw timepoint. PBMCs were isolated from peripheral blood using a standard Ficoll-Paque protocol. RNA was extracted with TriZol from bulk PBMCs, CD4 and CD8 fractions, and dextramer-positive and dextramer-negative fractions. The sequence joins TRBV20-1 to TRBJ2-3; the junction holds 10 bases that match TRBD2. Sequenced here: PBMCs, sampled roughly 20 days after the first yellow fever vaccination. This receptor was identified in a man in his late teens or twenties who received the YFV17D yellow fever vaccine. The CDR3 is CSASSGGAFAADTQYF. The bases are TGCAGTGCTAGCAGCGGGGGGGCCTTTGCGGCAGATACGCAGTATTTT.